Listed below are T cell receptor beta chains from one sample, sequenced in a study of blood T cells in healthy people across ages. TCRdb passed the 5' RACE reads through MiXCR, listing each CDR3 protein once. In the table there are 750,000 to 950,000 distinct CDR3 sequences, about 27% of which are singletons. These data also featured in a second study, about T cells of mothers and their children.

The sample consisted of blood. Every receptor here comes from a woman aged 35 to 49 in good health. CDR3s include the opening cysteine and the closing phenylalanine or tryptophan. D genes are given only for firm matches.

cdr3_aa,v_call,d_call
CASRRLAGGSYEQYF,TRBV13,TRBD2
CATNGQFYEQYF,TRBV28,.
CASSLIGREVYEQYF,TRBV7-9,.
CASSSGTDNTDTQYF,TRBV5-1,TRBD1
CASSFDGHQSYEQYF,TRBV4-2,.
CASSTQFSGANVLTF,TRBV28,.
CASSQSSGTDSETQYF,TRBV9,TRBD1
CASSLLQGLTYEQYF,TRBV5-1,TRBD1
CASSSPTRDSSNTEAFF,TRBV5-4,.
CASSFSRGLQAFF,TRBV5-6,.
CASSQGNTWEPQHF,TRBV4-1,.
CASSLPGPNEQYF,TRBV28,.
CASSFKGLEAFF,TRBV6-6,.
CASSLSKGEQYF,TRBV12-3/TRBV12-4,.
CANSASGTGYEQYF,TRBV7-2,TRBD1
CSVEGVRNQPQHF,TRBV29-1,.
CATRGTVGAETQYF,TRBV15,.
CSASQRGGFYNEQYF,TRBV20-1,TRBD2
CASSRRNPGQGNTEAFF,TRBV7-9,TRBD1
CATRRGVEGYEQYF,TRBV27,.
CASSLFRVAGELFF,TRBV12-3/TRBV12-4,.
CASREGYGYTF,TRBV6-5,.
CASSRGAGVGYTF,TRBV28,.
CASSSTPSNQPQHF,TRBV28,.
CASSTNSAGYNSPLHF,TRBV7-9,.
CATSEGGQVYEQYF,TRBV24-1,TRBD1
CASSTVGGSYNEQFF,TRBV6-5,.
CASSALTSGGQGDEQFF,TRBV9,TRBD2
CASSTGTDTQYF,TRBV5-1,.
CASSPQSYEQYF,TRBV18,.
CASSQDIPVGGNTIYF,TRBV4-2,.